This T cell receptor beta chain was documented in a study of CD4 T cells in relation to SARS-CoV-2 and coronaviruses. Study observations and caveats: Compared with monoreactive clones, crossreactive clones showed significantly weaker SARS-CoV-2 expansion.

V was pared by 2 bases and J by 6 bases, with 22 bases between. CDR1 and CDR2 (germline): SGHDT, YYEEEE. This CDR3 region has 17 residues. Unexposed donor CD4+ T cells date from about 2010-2019, before the COVID-19 pandemic. After nine to ten days of culture, CD4+ T cells were isolated. Remarks on this clone: Its specificity is not known.

Produced via immunoSEQ multiplex PCR; TCRdb's table is partial and in-frame only. Among over 10,000 clones, roughly 80% were seen once, and the ten largest hold around 12%. This sequence joins TRBV5-6 and TRBJ2-3; D is perhaps TRBD1 (5 bases). The receptor was isolated from a human donor in good health. Source material: CD4+ T cells from PBMCs, cultured in vitro. The CDR3 loop is CASSFKGSIGAADTQYF. The CDR3, as DNA: TGTGCCAGCAGCTTCAAGGGGTCCATAGGGGCCGCGGATACGCAGTATTTT.